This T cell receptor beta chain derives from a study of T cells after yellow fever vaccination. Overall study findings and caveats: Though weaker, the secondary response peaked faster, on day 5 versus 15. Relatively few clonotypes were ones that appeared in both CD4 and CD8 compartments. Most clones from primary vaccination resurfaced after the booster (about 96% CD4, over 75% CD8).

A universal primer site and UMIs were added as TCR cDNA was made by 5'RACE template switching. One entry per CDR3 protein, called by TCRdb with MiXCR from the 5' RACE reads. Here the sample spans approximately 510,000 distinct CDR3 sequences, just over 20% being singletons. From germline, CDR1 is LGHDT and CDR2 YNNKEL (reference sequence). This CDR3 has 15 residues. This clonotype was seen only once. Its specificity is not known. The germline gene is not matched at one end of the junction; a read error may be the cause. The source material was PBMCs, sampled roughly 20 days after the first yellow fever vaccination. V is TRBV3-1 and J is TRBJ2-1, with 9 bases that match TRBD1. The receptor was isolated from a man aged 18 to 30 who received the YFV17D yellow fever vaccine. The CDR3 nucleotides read TGTGCCAGCAGCCATGGGGACAGGGACTACAATGAGCCGTTCTTC. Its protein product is CASSHGDRDYNEPFF.